The table lists the clone carrying this T cell receptor beta chain with many counts. Its antigen is not identified. This record comes from a study of T cell repertoires in cytomegalovirus infection. In the study overall: CMV infection plus the matching HLA type was flagged by public TCR beta signatures. Findings and limits, study-wide: The cumulative frequency of public TCR beta families identified carriers of CMV plus the relevant HLA. Within the response measured ex vivo, HLA-C-restricted CMV-specific TCR beta clonotypes were dominant.

This CDR3 is built from 15 residues. Germline V gene lookup returns CDR1 SGDLS and CDR2 YYNGEE. Trimming shortened V by 1 base and J by 4 bases, and 13 bases separated the two germline ends. TCRdb used MiXCR to reprocess the reads, holding one entry per CDR3 protein. The sample includes fewer than 200,000 distinct CDR3 sequences, roughly 9.8% of them seen just once. The sequenced sample consisted of PBMCs. The origin of this receptor is a human donor in good health (CMV status not recorded). Some clones in this sample may be carry-over from other donors' samples. The genes are TRBV9 and TRBJ2-3; tentatively, D is TRBD2 (5 bases). The CDR3 loop is CASSVFGVEADTQYF. Written as DNA, the CDR3 is TGTGCCAGCAGCGTATTCGGGGTGGAAGCAGATACGCAGTATTTT. The variable domain in full, with the rest retrieved from reference TRBV9 and TRBJ2-3, is DSGVTQTPKHLITATGQRVTLRCSPRSGDLSVYWYQQSLDQGLQFLIQYYNGEERAKGNILERFSAQQFPDLHSELNLSSLELGDSALYFCASSVFGVEADTQYFGPGTRLTVL.